What follows are 6 T cell receptor beta chains derived from one specimen sequenced in a study of graft-versus-host responses after intestinal transplantation. Antigen specificity for these receptors is unknown. The repertoire was sequenced with immunoSEQ multiplex PCR; TCRdb's copy has only in-frame clones and lacks some. The sample has 85,000 to 95,000 clones, under 95% seen once; the top ten hold about 2%. Sequencing used unstimulated CD8+ T cells sorted from spleen or lymph node cells, obtained before intestinal transplant. The source of these receptors is a human donor who received an intestinal transplant.

The rearrangement links TRBV15 to TRBJ2-3; unclear D gene. Trimming stripped 0 bases from V and 4 bases from J, with 8 bases between. From germline, CDR1 is LNHNV and CDR2 YYDKDF (reference sequence). The CDR3 is 14 amino acids. CDR3 protein: CATSREGGADTQYF. The CDR3 DNA reads as TGTGCCACCAGCAGAGAAGGCGGAGCAGATACGCAGTATTTT.

The chain employs TRBV10-2 and TRBJ1-1; 8 bases match TRBD1. Germline-derived CDR1 and CDR2 are WSHSY and SAAADI. The CDR3 length is 15 residues. V lost 5 bases and J lost 5; bases outside the gene matches: 10. The CDR3, as DNA: TGCGCCAGCAGTAATCTTCAGGGGGCGCGGACTGAAGCTTTCTTT. This sequence encodes CASSNLQGARTEAFF.

The gene calls are TRBV15 and TRBJ1-1; possible D gene TRBD1, 5 bases. The CDR3 extends over 13 amino acids. The V and J ends lost 1 base and 4 bases respectively, with 7 bases between them. Germline CDR1 reads LNHNV; CDR2 reads YYDKDF (reference sequence). For the CDR3, the DNA is TGTGCCACCAGCAGAGGGGGGGGCACTGAAGCTTTCTTT. The encoded protein is CATSRGGGTEAFF.

The chain uses TRBV4-3 and TRBJ2-7; tentatively, D is TRBD2 (6 bases). The ends were cut back, 0 bases at V and 2 bases at J, with 8 bases in the middle. The germline gives CDR1 LGHNA, CDR2 YSLEER. This CDR3 comprises 14 residues. In nucleotides, the CDR3 is TGCGCCAGCAGCCAAGAGGAGGGCACCTACGAGCAGTACTTC. This gives the protein CASSQEEGTYEQYF.

The V and J genes are TRBV5-4 and TRBJ1-1; a weak D match, TRBD1 (6 bases). The V end lost 2 bases, the J end lost 3 bases, and 14 bases lay between the germline ends. The length of the CDR3 is 15 residues. The germline gives CDR1 SGHNT, CDR2 YYREEE (reference sequence). For the CDR3, the DNA is TGTGCCAGCAGCTTCACAGGGACCTCAGACACTGAAGCTTTCTTT. Its protein is CASSFTGTSDTEAFF.

In its sample, this clone was seen once. This chain joins TRBV4-3 and TRBJ2-7; 10 bases are a match to TRBD1. Germline V gene sequence: CDR1 LGHNA, CDR2 YSLEER. CDR3 size: 19 residues. Unmatched junction bases numbered 16, after V lost 0 bases and J lost 5 bases. This CDR3 reads CASSQDPPISGTGDHEQYF. The CDR3 bases are TGCGCCAGCAGCCAAGATCCCCCTATCTCCGGGACAGGGGACCACGAGCAGTACTTC.